The source of this TCR beta chain is a study of STAT5B mutations in CD4+ large granular lymphocyte leukemia. General study results and limits: Without putative leukemic clones, patient CD4-sorted repertoires remained more clonal than healthy CD4+ repertoires.

A note on this clone: Its antigen is currently unknown.

The CDR3 extends over 16 amino acids. V lost 1 base, J lost 9 bases, and 19 bases lay in between. Germline CDR1 and CDR2: SGHTA and FQGNSA. Generated by immunoSEQ multiplex PCR, the TCRdb table keeps only in-frame clones and is missing some. The top ten hold about 2% of the sample, which has about 34,000 clones, around 76% seen once. The sequencing sample was made of CD4+ T cells from blood buffy coats. This sequence originates from a human donor in good health. The genes are TRBV7-2 and TRBJ2-1; the D gene is possibly TRBD2 (6 bases). The CDR3 spells CASSLDAGSYVGEQFF. CDR3 in DNA: TGTGCCAGCAGCTTAGACGCGGGATCATACGTAGGTGAGCAGTTCTTC.